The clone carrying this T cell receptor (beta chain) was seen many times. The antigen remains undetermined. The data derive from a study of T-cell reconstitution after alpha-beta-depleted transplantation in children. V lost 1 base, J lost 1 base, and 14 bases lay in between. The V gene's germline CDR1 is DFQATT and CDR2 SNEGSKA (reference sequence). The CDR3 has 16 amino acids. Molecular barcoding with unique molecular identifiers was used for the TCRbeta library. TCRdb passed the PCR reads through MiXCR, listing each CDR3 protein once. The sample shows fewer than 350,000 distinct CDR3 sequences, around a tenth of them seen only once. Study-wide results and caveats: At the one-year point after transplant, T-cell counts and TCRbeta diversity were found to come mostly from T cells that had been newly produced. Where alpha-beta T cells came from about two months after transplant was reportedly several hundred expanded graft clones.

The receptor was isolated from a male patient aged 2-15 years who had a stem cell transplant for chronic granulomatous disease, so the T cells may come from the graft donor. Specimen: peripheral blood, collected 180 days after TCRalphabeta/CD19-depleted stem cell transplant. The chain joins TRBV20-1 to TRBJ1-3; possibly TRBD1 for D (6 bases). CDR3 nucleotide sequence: TGCAGTGCTAGAGCCCCGGACAGCCCTTCTGGAAACACCATATATTTT. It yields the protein CSARAPDSPSGNTIYF.